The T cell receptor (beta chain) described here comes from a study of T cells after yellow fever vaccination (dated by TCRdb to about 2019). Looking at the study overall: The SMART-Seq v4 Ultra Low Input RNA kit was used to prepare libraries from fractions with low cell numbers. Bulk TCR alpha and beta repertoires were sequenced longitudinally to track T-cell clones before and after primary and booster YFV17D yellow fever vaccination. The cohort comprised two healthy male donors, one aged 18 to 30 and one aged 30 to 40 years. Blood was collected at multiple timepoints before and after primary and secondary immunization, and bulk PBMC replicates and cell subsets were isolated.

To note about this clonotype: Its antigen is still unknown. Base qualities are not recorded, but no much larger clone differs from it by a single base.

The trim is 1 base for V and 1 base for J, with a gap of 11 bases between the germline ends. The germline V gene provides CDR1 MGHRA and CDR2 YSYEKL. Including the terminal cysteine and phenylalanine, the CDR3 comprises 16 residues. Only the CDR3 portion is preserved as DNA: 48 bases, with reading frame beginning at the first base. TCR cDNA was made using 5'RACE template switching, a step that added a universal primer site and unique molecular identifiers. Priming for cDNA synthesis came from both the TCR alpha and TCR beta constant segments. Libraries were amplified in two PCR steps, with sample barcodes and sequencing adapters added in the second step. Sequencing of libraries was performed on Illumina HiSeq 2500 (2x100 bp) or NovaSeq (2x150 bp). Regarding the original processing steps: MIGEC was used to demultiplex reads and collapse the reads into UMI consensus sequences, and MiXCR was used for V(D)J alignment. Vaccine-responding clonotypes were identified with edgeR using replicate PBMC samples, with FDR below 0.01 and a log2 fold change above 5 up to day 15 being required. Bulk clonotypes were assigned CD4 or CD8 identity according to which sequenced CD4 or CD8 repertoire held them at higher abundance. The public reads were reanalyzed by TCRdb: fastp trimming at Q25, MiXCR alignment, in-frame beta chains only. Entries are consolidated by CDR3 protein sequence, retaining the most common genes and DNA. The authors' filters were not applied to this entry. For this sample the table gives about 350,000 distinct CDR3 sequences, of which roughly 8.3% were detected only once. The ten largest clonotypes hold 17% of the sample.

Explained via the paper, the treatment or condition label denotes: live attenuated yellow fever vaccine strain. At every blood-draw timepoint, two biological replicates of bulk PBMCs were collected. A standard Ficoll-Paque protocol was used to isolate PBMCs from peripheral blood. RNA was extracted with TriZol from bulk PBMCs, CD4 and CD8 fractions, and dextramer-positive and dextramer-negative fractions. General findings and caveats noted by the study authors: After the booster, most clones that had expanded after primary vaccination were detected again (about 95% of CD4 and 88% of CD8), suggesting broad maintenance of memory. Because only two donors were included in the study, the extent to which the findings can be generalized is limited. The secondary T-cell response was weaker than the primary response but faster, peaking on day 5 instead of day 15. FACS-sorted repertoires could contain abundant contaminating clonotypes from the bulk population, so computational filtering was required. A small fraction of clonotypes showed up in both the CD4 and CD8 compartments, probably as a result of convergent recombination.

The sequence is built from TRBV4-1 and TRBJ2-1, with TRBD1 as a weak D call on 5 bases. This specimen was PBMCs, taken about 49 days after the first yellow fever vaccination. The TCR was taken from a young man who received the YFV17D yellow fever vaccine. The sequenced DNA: TGCGCCAGCAGCCAAGGAACAGGCGCTTCCTACAATGAGCAGTTCTTC. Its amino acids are CASSQGTGASYNEQFF.